Each of the 8 T cell receptor beta chains below was sequenced from the same sample in a study of control samples from healthy donors and cancer patients. The assay was immunoSEQ multiplex PCR, and TCRdb's table has in-frame clones only and misses some. The profile shows some 130,000 clones, around 90% of them singletons. Input material: blood. The receptors were sampled from a man younger than 35 in good health.

The chain couples TRBV25-1 to TRBJ2-7; 10 nucleotides line up with TRBD2. This CDR3 has 15 amino acids. Germline V CDR1 and CDR2: MGHDK, SYGVNS. The trim removed 5 bases at V and 0 bases at J, leaving 4 bases unmatched. The CDR3 DNA follows: TGTGCCAGCAGTCTCCAGCGGGGGGGCTCCTACGAGCAGTACTTC. Encoded protein: CASSLQRGGSYEQYF.

The rearrangement joins TRBV9 to TRBJ2-6, with D tentatively TRBD2 (5 bases). V lost 0 bases and J lost 2, with 9 bases in between. In germline, CDR1 is SGDLS, CDR2 YYNGEE. This CDR3 has 16 residues. The CDR3 loop reads CASSVDLGTGANVLTF. The CDR3, as DNA: TGTGCCAGCAGCGTAGATCTCGGGACTGGGGCCAACGTCCTGACTTTC.

J is TRBJ2-5 and V is TRBV6-5; either TRBD1 or TRBD2 may supply D (5 bases each). The length of the CDR3 is 15 residues. V lost 9 bases and J 5 bases, leaving 22 bases between the germline ends. Germline V lookup: CDR1 MNHEY, CDR2 SVGAGI. CDR3 protein: CASCRGARCEETQYF. The CDR3 bases are TGTGCCAGTTGCCGAGGGGCCCGTTGTGAGGAGACCCAGTACTTC.

The chain links TRBV12-3 or TRBV12-4 to TRBJ2-7; perhaps TRBD2 as D (7 bases). This CDR3 has 13 amino acids. V was cut by 5 bases and J by 2 bases, with 10 bases left in between. For the CDR3, the DNA is TGTGCCAGCAGTACCGGGGGGCCCTACGAGCAGTACTTC. Translating gives CASSTGGPYEQYF.

This chain uses TRBV5-1 with TRBJ1-2; D perhaps matches TRBD1 (5 bases). The V gene lost 6 bases and the J gene lost 1 base, with 13 bases spanning the gap. Per the germline V gene, CDR1 is SGHRS and CDR2 is YFSETQ. The CDR3 runs to 14 residues. The CDR3 here is CASTRGSINYGYTF. The CDR3 DNA reads TGCGCCAGCACCCGGGGGAGCATTAACTATGGCTACACCTTC.

This clone was seen once. The chain couples TRBV3-1 (or the pseudogene TRBV3-2) to TRBJ1-4; TRBD1 aligns across 10 bases. Trimming removed 5 bases from V and 6 bases from J; junction bases left unmatched: 6. The germline gives CDR1 LGHDT, CDR2 YNNKEL (reference sequence). The CDR3 extends over 15 amino acids. CDR3 coding DNA: TGTGCCAGCAGCTCCCGGGACAGGGGTGATGAAAAACTGTTTTTT. Translated, it gives CASSSRDRGDEKLFF.

The rearrangement links TRBV6-5 to TRBJ2-5; TRBD2 matches at 12 bases. Germline lookup yields CDR1 MNHEY and CDR2 SVGAGI. CDR3 length equals 15 residues. With 7 bases clipped from V and 2 bases from J, the junction kept 5 bases outside the gene matches. CDR3 in DNA: TGTGCCAGCACCTACCTAGCGGGGGGGCAAGAGACCCAGTACTTC. Amino acids: CASTYLAGGQETQYF.

The chain has TRBV2 and TRBJ2-3; TRBD2 aligns across 14 bases. Germline values: CDR1 SNHLY, CDR2 FYNNEI. The ends lost 7 bases at V and 2 bases at J; junction bases unmatched: 20. This CDR3 contains 21 residues. The CDR3 DNA follows: TGTGCCAGCATTCCGCATCCTACACCGGGACTAGCGGGGGCCGTCACAGATACGCAGTATTTT. Its protein is CASIPHPTPGLAGAVTDTQYF.